Listed below are T cell receptor beta chains from one sample, sequenced in a study of Ad26.COV2.S vaccination and SARS-CoV-2 variants. Profiled with immunoSEQ multiplex PCR; TCRdb holds only in-frame clones, not every one. The sample carries 250,000 or so clones, roughly 87% recorded once. Here the sequenced sample was peripheral blood, taken in a trial of Ad26.COV2.S vaccine versus placebo. All receptors derive from a person between 18 and 59 years old who received the Ad26.COV2.S COVID-19 vaccine or a placebo. CDR3s include the opening cysteine and the closing phenylalanine or tryptophan. A D gene is named only where the DNA matches it firmly. Clone size is given for some rows only: seen once, a few or many times, or a class if the clone is expanded.

.	TRBJ2-1	.	TRBV4-3	TGCGCCAGCAGCCAAGATTGGGACTCTTACAATGAGCAGTTCTTC	CASSQDWDSYNEQFF
TRBD2	TRBJ2-3	once	TRBV6-2/TRBV6-3	TGTGCCAGCAGTTACCTAGCGGGGGGGCCAGGAGATACGCAGTATTTT	CASSYLAGGPGDTQYF
.	TRBJ2-5	.	TRBV19	TGTGCCAGTAGTATTTTGAAGCGGCCGGACCAGCAAGAGACCCAGTACTTC	CASSILKRPDQQETQYF
.	TRBJ2-7	.	TRBV27	TGTGCCAGCAGTAAACCGGGACGCAGCTCCTACGAGCAGTACTTC	CASSKPGRSSYEQYF
.	TRBJ2-4	.	TRBV11-3	TGTGCCAGCAGCAAGAGGGGGGAGAACATTCAGTACTTC	CASSKRGENIQYF
.	TRBJ2-2	.	TRBV11-3	TGTGCCAGCAGCTTACAGGGGAACACCGGGGAGCTGTTTTTT	CASSLQGNTGELFF
.	TRBJ1-6	.	TRBV4-3	TGCGCCAGCAGCCAAGGAGGGTGGGCAGTCAAGTCACCCCTCCACTTT	CASSQGGWAVKSPLHF
.	TRBJ1-4	.	TRBV4-2	TGTGCCAGCAGCCAAGACATATTTGTATCGCCGGAAAAACTGTTTTTT	CASSQDIFVSPEKLFF
TRBD1	TRBJ1-6	.	TRBV7-6	TGTGCCAGCAGCGCGTCGGGACAGGGATTTTCACCCCTCCACTTT	CASSASGQGFSPLHF
TRBD2	TRBJ2-3	.	TRBV19	TGTGCCAGTAGTATAACTAGCGGGAGACCCGATACGCAGTATTTT	CASSITSGRPDTQYF